This T cell receptor beta chain derives from a study of blood T cell repertoires in COVID-19. At the level of the study: Acute and convalescent COVID-19 samples came from the United States, Italy and Spain.

Per the authors' pipeline: Cell counts per sample came from amplifying reference gene primers. Method: immunoSEQ multiplex PCR; TCRdb's copy keeps in-frame clones and lacks some. V, J and clone size are taken as reported in that table, and D and trimming were inferred from the DNA itself. The data show about 120,000 clones, 85% seen once. The sample holds a few counts of this clone. Germline CDR1 and CDR2: MNHEY and SMNVEV (reference sequence). This CDR3 spans 14 amino acids. V dropped 5 bases and J dropped 6; count of bases not matched to a gene: 9. J is TRBJ2-7 and V is TRBV27; 8 positions match TRBD2. The source is a man older than 75 with active or convalescent COVID-19. Sequenced material: peripheral blood. The CDR3 coding sequence is TGTGCCAGCAGTCTAATAGCGGGGAGAGGCGAGCAGTACTTC. This gives the protein CASSLIAGRGEQYF.